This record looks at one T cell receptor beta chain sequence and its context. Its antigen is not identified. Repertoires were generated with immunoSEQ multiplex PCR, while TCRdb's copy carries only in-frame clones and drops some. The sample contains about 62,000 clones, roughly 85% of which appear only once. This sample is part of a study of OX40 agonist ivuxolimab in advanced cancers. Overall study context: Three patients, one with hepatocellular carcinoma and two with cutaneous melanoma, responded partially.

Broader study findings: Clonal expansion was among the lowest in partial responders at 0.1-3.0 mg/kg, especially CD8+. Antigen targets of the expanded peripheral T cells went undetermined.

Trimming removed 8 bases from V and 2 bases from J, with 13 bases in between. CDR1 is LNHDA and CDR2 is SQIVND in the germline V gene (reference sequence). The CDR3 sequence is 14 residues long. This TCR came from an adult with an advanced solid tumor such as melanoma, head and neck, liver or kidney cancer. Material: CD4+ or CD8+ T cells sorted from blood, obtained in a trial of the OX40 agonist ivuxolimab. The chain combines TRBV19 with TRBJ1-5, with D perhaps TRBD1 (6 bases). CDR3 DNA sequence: TGTGCCAGTCGCCTGGGGGCGGGCAATCAGCCCCAGCATTTT. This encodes CASRLGAGNQPQHF.